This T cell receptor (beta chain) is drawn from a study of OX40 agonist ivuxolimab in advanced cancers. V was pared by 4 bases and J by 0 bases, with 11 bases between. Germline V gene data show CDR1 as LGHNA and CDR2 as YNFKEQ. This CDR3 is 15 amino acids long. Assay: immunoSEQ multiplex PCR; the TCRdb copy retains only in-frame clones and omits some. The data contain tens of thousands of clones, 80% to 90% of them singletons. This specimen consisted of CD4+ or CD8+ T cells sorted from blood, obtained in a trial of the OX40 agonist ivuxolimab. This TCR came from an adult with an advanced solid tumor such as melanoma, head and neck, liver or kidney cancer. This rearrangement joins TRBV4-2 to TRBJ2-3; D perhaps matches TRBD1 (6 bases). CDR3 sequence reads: CASSRDTSSTDTQYF. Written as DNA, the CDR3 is TGTGCCAGCAGCCGGGACACCTCGAGCACAGATACGCAGTATTTT.